This T cell receptor beta chain was found in a study of T cell responses to AZD1222 COVID-19 vaccine. Remarks on this clone: Its antigen is not identified.

General observations from the study: Just a handful of AZD1222 recipients tested seropositive at baseline. There were mostly white British donors and more females than males, and clonal diversity was possibly underestimated. Along spike, vaccine-associated CD4 TCRs were found throughout, with dominance at 160-218 and 743-854. Spike-specific TCR breadth and depth were elevated following two AZD1222 doses.

Sequencing was performed with immunoSEQ multiplex PCR; in TCRdb, only in-frame clones are kept and a portion is missing. The sample consists of 200,000 to 300,000 clones, approximately 95% of them appearing once. Germline loops: CDR1 SGHRS, CDR2 YFSETQ. The CDR3 sequence is 18 residues long. The V segment lost 4 bases and the J segment 2 bases; nucleotides outside the gene matches: 18. The receptor's source is an adult in good health. The source material was peripheral blood, sampled on day 0 of AZD1222 vaccination. The genes are TRBV5-1 and TRBJ2-7; 7 bases match TRBD2. CDR3 sequence reads: CASSPHRGERPWAYEQYF. CDR3 DNA sequence: TGCGCCAGCAGCCCCCATCGGGGGGAGCGGCCCTGGGCCTACGAGCAGTACTTC. Filled out from reference TRBV5-1 and TRBJ2-7, the complete variable domain reads KAGVTQTPRYLIKTRGQQVTLSCSPISGHRSVSWYQQTPGQGLQFLFEYFSETQRNKGNFPGRFSGRQFSNSRSEMNVSTLELGDSALYLCASSPHRGERPWAYEQYFGPGTRLTVT.